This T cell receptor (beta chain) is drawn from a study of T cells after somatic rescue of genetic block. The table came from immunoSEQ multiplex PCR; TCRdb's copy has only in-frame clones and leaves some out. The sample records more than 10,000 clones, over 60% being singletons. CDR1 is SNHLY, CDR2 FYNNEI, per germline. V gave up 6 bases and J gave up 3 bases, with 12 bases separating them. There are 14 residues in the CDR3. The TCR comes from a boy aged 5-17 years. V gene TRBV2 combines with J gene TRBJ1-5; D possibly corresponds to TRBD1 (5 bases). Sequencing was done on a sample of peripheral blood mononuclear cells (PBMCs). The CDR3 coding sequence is TGTGCCAGCAGCGGTGACAGTTCCAATCAGCCCCAGCATTTT. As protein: CASSGDSSNQPQHF.